A single sample gave rise to the 14 T cell receptor beta chains below, sequenced in a study of T-cell memory formation after mild COVID-19. TCRdb re-derived calls from the 5' RACE reads in MiXCR, one entry per CDR3 protein. This sample has under 300,000 distinct CDR3 sequences, with approximately 7.6% found just once. The specimen was PBMCs or a T cell subset sorted from them (not recorded which). The receptors here all came from a man younger than 35 who had mild COVID-19 (a few samples of this study predate the infection). Cell type and time point are not known.

This clonotype was counted only a few times. The genes are TRBV7-8 and TRBJ1-6; no firm D call. V lost 3 bases and J lost 10, with 13 bases in between. The germline V gene encodes CDR1 SGHVS and CDR2 FQNEAQ. This CDR3 is 14 amino acids long. Written as DNA, the CDR3 is TGTGCCAGCAGCTTTTCCGGGTTAGAATCACCCCTCCACTTT. Protein product: CASSFSGLESPLHF.

This clonotype was found a few times. The chain is built from TRBV7-6 and TRBJ2-5; D assignment may be TRBD1 or TRBD2 (5 bases each). This CDR3 is built from 13 residues. Germline V gene sequence: CDR1 SGHVS, CDR2 FNYEAQ. Trimming removed 3 bases from V and 5 bases from J, with 10 bases in between. The CDR3 is CASSFSWGETQYF. The CDR3 DNA follows: TGTGCCAGCAGCTTTTCCTGGGGGGAGACCCAGTACTTC.

This chain links TRBV20-1 with TRBJ1-5; 7 nucleotides line up with TRBD1. This CDR3 is 16 amino acids long. The germline V gene encodes CDR1 DFQATT and CDR2 SNEGSKA (reference sequence). The ends lost 4 bases at V and 6 bases at J; junction bases unmatched: 15. The CDR3 region is CSATVWTGPRPQPQHF. In DNA form, the CDR3 reads TGCAGTGCTACTGTTTGGACAGGCCCTAGACCTCAGCCCCAGCATTTT.

This clonotype turned up a few times. The chain joins TRBV7-2 to TRBJ1-1; weak D call: TRBD1 (5 bases). Germline loops: CDR1 SGHTA, CDR2 FQGNSA. V lost 6 bases, J lost 0 bases, and 8 bases lay in between. The CDR3 is 13 residues long. The CDR3 region is CASRATVNTEAFF. CDR3 nucleotides: TGTGCCAGCAGGGCGACAGTGAACACTGAAGCTTTCTTT.

This clonotype showed up just a few times. The chain recombines TRBV10-3 with TRBJ2-3; 13 bases align to TRBD2. V lost 2 bases, J lost 2 bases, and 13 bases stayed unmatched. From germline, CDR1 is ENHRY and CDR2 SYGVKD. The CDR3 loop spans 20 amino acids. CDR3 nucleotides: TGTGCCATCAGTGAGAGGTTCCAGACTAGCGGGGGGCCCTTCACAGATACGCAGTATTTT. Amino acid sequence: CAISERFQTSGGPFTDTQYF.

The V and J genes are TRBV11-2 and TRBJ1-1; tentative D call: TRBD1 (6 bases). V was shortened by 5 bases and J by 10 bases, with 14 bases between the two germline ends. Germline V gene sequence: CDR1 SGHAT, CDR2 FQNNGV. The CDR3 runs to 12 residues. Here the CDR3 DNA reads TGTGCCAGCAGCCCCGGGGGCCAACGAGCTTTCTTT. Encoded protein: CASSPGGQRAFF.

This chain joins TRBV5-1 and TRBJ2-2; weak D call: TRBD1 (6 bases). Looked up from germline, CDR1 is SGHRS and CDR2 is YFSETQ. The CDR3 spans 14 residues. Deletions cut 4 bases from V and 5 bases from J, with 12 bases between. The CDR3 sequence is CASSGYRDTGELFF. As DNA, the CDR3 is TGCGCCAGCAGCGGCTACAGGGATACCGGGGAGCTGTTTTTT.

At least ten counts were recorded for this clonotype. The genes are TRBV5-1 and TRBJ2-1; 11 bases match TRBD1. V was clipped by 4 bases and J by 8 bases; unmatched bases: 5. Germline assignment: CDR1 SGHRS and CDR2 YFSETQ. This CDR3 has 14 amino acids. Written as DNA, the CDR3 is TGCGCCAGCAGCACCCGGACAGGGGGCGATGAGCAGTTCTTC. Amino acids: CASSTRTGGDEQFF.

The CDR3 here is CASSSPAMIDEQFF. The CDR3 bases are TGTGCCAGCAGCTCCCCAGCTATGATCGATGAGCAGTTCTTC. The chain carries TRBV7-9 and TRBJ2-1; D is unclear. The length of the CDR3 is 14 residues. CDR1 SEHNR and CDR2 FQNEAQ come from the germline V gene (reference sequence). Trimming pared 4 bases from V and 8 bases from J, leaving 15 bases between.

This clonotype was counted only a few times. The chain combines TRBV5-1 with TRBJ2-3, with TRBD2 identical over 8 bases. Germline V gives CDR1 SGHRS, CDR2 YFSETQ. Trimming cost V 0 bases and J 4 bases; bases outside gene matches: 10. The length of the CDR3 is 17 residues. The chain's CDR3 is CASSLEGTSNGADTQYF. The CDR3 bases are TGCGCCAGCAGCTTGGAAGGGACTAGTAACGGGGCAGATACGCAGTATTTT.

This clonotype has a handful of counts. J is TRBJ2-1 and V is TRBV19; 7 bases are shared with TRBD2. Germline-derived CDR1 and CDR2 are LNHDA and SQIVND (reference sequence). The CDR3 loop spans 15 amino acids. Trimming at V came to 3 bases and at J to 4 bases, leaving 6 bases not matched to a gene. The CDR3 reads CASSIQRGGYNEQFF. The CDR3 DNA follows: TGTGCCAGTAGTATTCAGCGGGGAGGATACAATGAGCAGTTCTTC.

This clonotype was seen more than once but under ten times. This chain joins TRBV6-5 and TRBJ2-7; no clear D. The CDR3 is 16 amino acids. Trimming removed 0 bases from V and 3 bases from J, with 15 bases in between. Germline CDR1 is MNHEY and CDR2 is SVGAGI. The CDR3 reads CASSYSEAIQVYEQYF. The DNA of the CDR3 is TGTGCCAGCAGTTACTCCGAAGCAATTCAAGTCTACGAGCAGTACTTC.

V gene TRBV20-1 combines with J gene TRBJ1-6, with D hard to call. The V end was cut by 1 base, the J end by 8 bases, with 9 bases between. CDR1 and CDR2 from the germline V gene are DFQATT and SNEGSKA (reference sequence). The CDR3 length is 13 residues. The CDR3 sequence is CSARGARDSPLHF. In DNA form, the CDR3 reads TGCAGTGCTAGAGGGGCGAGGGATTCACCCCTCCACTTT.

This clonotype turned up a few times. This rearrangement joins TRBV6-5 to TRBJ1-2; D gene ambiguous. Per the germline V gene, CDR1 is MNHEY and CDR2 is SVGAGI. This CDR3 contains 15 residues. Deletions cut 2 bases from V and 5 bases from J, with 15 bases between. The CDR3 nucleotides read TGTGCCAGCAGTTACCAACGGGCCGGGTCTTATGGCTACACCTTC. Translated: CASSYQRAGSYGYTF.